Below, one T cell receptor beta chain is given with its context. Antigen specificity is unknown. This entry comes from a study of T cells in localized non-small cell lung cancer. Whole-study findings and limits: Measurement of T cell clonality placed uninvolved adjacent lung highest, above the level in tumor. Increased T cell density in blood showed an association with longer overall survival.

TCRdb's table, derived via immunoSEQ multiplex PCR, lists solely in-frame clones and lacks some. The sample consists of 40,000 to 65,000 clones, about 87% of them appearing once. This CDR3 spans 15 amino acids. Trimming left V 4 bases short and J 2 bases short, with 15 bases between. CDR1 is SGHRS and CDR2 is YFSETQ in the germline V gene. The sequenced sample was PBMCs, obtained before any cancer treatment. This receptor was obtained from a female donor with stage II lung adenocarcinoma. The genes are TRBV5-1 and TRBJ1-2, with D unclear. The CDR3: CASSRTEGSNYGYTF. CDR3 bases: TGCGCCAGCAGCCGCACTGAAGGGAGCAACTATGGCTACACCTTC.